This T cell receptor beta chain was recovered during a study of blood T cell repertoires in COVID-19 (dated by TCRdb to about 2020). With regard to the full study: The collaborator samples originated in the United States, Italy and Spain and spanned the acute and convalescent phases of COVID-19. The prospective study material was composed of cDNA or gDNA derived from T cells, B-cell-depleted T cells, or PBMCs. Deeply sampled blood TCRbeta repertoires from subjects exposed to, actively infected with, or recovered from COVID-19 were included in the dataset. A freely available public database, intended as a resource for researchers studying the immune response to SARS-CoV-2, is where the repertoires were released. Samples were obtained from the ongoing ImmuneRACE study (first 160 participants) and from approximately 1,200 subjects provided by 6 global collaborators. A de-identified subject ID, COVID-19 status, age in years and sex were almost always included in the sample metadata. HLA class I and class II types, where available, came from metadata supplied by the sample provider rather than from assay-based typing. Beyond this particular receptor, the publication reports: The amount of clinical and demographic metadata varied by source and participant and was provided uncurated.

Taken from the germline V gene, the CDR1 and CDR2 loops are SGHTA and FQGNSA. The germline ends are 23 bases apart after V is trimmed by 5 bases and J by 15 bases. The CDR3 holds 14 amino acids from the cysteine to the phenylalanine. Just the 42-base CDR3 DNA is kept, in frame starting at base 1. At one collaborating source in Seattle, patients were enrolled during active infection and were followed longitudinally through the course of disease. Whole blood was collected in K2EDTA tubes by collaborating institutions according to the institutions' own protocols. For TCRbeta analysis, collaborators shipped samples in one of three forms: frozen whole blood, isolated PBMCs, or DNA extracted from either of those sample types. Concerning this clone itself: This clone's antigen is unknown. There are no base qualities to consult, and no much larger clone falls within one base.

TCRbeta CDR3 regions were amplified from genomic DNA by means of the immunoSEQ Assay, a bias-controlled multiplex PCR. As for the authors' bioinformatics: The number of nucleated cells in each sample was estimated by amplification of reference gene primers within the assay. Sequence reads were collapsed and filtered to measure the absolute abundance of every unique TCRbeta CDR3 rearrangement. For each sample, productive Simpson clonality was calculated as the square root of Simpson's diversity index across productive rearrangements. TCRdb took this table from immuneACCESS and kept in-frame rearrangements with V and J called. Such tables lack part of the clones; where checked against another copy, unresolved V genes explain under half of the gap, and the rest is unexplained. The V and J calls and clone size are taken from that table; D and trimming were inferred from the DNA. The sample table lists about 260,000 clones, roughly 90% of them with a count of one. Around 10% of the sample rests with the top ten.

The sample comprised peripheral blood. The receptor chain draws on TRBV7-2 and TRBJ2-1, with no confidently assigned D gene. The TCR sequence derives from a woman under 40 with COVID-19, enrolled during active disease. The DNA sequence is TGTGCCAGCAGCCCCTTAGCTCCCCCAGTGATAGTGTTCTTC. This codes for CASSPLAPPVIVFF.